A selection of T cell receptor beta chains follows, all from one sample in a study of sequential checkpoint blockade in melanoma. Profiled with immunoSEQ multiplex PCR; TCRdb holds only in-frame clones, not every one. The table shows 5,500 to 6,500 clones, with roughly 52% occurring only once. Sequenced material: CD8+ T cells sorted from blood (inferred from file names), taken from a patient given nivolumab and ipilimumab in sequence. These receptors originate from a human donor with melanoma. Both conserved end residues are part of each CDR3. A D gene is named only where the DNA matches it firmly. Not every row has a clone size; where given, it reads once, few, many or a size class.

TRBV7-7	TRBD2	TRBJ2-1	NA	CASSPLAGGNEQFF	TGTGCTAGCAGCCCACTAGCGGGGGGCAATGAGCAGTTCTTC
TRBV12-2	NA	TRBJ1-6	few	CASRLRGTKGNSPLHF	TGTGCAAGTCGACTAAGAGGCACAAAAGGTAATTCACCCCTCCACTTT
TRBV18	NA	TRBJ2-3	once	CASSPKLVGESSDTQYF	TGTGCCAGCTCACCAAAGCTAGTCGGGGAATCTTCGGATACGCAGTATTTT
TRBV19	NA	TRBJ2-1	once	CASSMMGGPYNEQFF	TGTGCCAGTAGTATGATGGGGGGGCCCTACAATGAGCAGTTCTTC
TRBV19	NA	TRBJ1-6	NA	CASRGAGGGFSPLHF	TGTGCCAGTAGGGGGGCCGGGGGGGGGTTTTCACCCCTCCACTTT
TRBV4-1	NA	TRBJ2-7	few	CASSQGAGTDEQYF	TGCGCCAGCAGCCAAGGGGCGGGTACGGACGAGCAGTACTTC
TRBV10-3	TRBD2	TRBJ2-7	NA	CAIGRGGEQYF	TGTGCCATCGGGCGGGGGGGAGAGCAGTACTTC
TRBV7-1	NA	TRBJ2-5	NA	CASSLGPWGGGRTETQYF	TGTGCCAGCAGCTTAGGCCCCTGGGGAGGTGGGCGTACGGAGACCCAGTACTTC
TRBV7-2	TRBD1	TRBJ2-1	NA	CASSVTGTGGNEQFF	TGTGCCAGCAGCGTCACCGGGACAGGTGGCAATGAGCAGTTCTTC
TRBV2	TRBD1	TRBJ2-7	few	CASSSWDSSYEQYF	TGTGCCAGCAGTAGCTGGGACAGCTCCTACGAGCAGTACTTC
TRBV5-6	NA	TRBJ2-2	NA	CASSLQNTGELFF	TGTGCCAGCAGCTTGCAGAACACCGGGGAGCTGTTTTTT
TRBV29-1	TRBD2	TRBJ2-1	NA	CSVEMWGTSGSNEQFF	TGCAGCGTTGAAATGTGGGGGACTAGCGGGAGTAATGAGCAGTTCTTC
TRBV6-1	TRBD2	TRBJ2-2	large	CASISGGRTGELFF	TGTGCCAGCATTTCGGGAGGACGGACCGGGGAGCTGTTTTTT
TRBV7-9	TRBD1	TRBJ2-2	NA	CASSRKTGGRTGELFF	TGTGCCAGCAGCCGGAAAACAGGGGGGAGAACCGGGGAGCTGTTTTTT
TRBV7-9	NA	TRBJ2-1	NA	CASSPRGGRSYNEQFF	TGTGCCAGCAGCCCAAGAGGCGGCCGGTCCTACAATGAGCAGTTCTTC
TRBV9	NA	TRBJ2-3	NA	CASSEFMTVTDTQYF	TGTGCCAGCAGCGAATTTATGACAGTCACAGATACGCAGTATTTT
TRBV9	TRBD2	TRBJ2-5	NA	CASSVDGLGQETQYF	TGTGCCAGCAGCGTGGATGGACTAGGCCAAGAGACCCAGTACTTC
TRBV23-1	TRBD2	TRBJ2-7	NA	CASSHAGAYEQYF	TGCGCCAGCAGTCATGCGGGAGCTTACGAGCAGTACTTC
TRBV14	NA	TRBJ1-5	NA	CASSYSNGREGRNQPQHF	TGTGCCAGCAGCTATTCGAATGGGAGGGAAGGCAGAAATCAGCCCCAGCATTTT
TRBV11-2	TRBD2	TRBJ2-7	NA	CASMLAGSSYEQYF	TGTGCCAGCATGCTAGCGGGGAGCTCCTACGAGCAGTACTTC
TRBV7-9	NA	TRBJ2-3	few	CASRRPGNTQYF	TGTGCCAGCAGACGCCCAGGGAATACGCAGTATTTT
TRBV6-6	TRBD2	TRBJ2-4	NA	CASCLAGVDIQYF	TGTGCCAGCTGCCTAGCGGGAGTCGACATTCAGTACTTC
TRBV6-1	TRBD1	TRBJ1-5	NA	CASRPGQGHQPQHF	TGTGCCAGCAGACCGGGACAGGGGCATCAGCCCCAGCATTTT
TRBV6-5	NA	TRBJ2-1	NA	CASSYDMVAWGNEQFF	TGTGCCAGCAGTTACGATATGGTAGCGTGGGGCAATGAGCAGTTCTTC
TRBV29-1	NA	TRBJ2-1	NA	CSVGGANEQFF	TGCAGTGTAGGGGGGGCTAATGAGCAGTTCTTC
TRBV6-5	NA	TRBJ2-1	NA	CASSWQGGNEQFF	TGTGCCAGCAGCTGGCAAGGGGGCAATGAGCAGTTCTTC
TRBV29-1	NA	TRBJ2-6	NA	CSVAIQGSGANVLTF	TGCAGCGTTGCTATTCAGGGCTCCGGGGCCAACGTCCTGACTTTC
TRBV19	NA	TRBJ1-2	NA	CASSPEGANYGYTF	TGTGCCAGTAGTCCTGAGGGGGCTAACTATGGCTACACCTTC
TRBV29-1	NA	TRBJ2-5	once	CSVDSIDSPVETQYF	TGCAGCGTTGACTCCATTGACTCTCCGGTGGAGACCCAGTACTTC
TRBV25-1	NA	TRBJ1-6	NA	CASSVQGNSPLHF	TGTGCCAGCAGTGTGCAGGGGAATTCACCCCTCCACTTT
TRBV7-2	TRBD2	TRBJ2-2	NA	CASKRSGANTGELFF	TGTGCCAGCAAAAGGAGCGGGGCGAACACCGGGGAGCTGTTTTTT
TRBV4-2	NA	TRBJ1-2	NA	CASSTTGSSPYGYTF	TGTGCCAGCAGTACAACGGGTTCCTCTCCCTATGGCTACACCTTC
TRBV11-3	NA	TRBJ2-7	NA	CASSLDQNRDAEQYF	TGTGCCAGCAGCTTAGATCAGAACAGGGACGCCGAGCAGTACTTC
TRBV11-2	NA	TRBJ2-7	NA	CASSPHGDHYEQYF	TGTGCCAGCAGCCCCCACGGGGATCATTACGAGCAGTACTTC
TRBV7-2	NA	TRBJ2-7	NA	CASSSRTEGLYEQYF	TGTGCCAGCAGCTCCCGGACAGAGGGGCTATACGAGCAGTACTTC
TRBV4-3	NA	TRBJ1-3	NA	CASSQLRGSGNTIYF	TGCGCCAGCAGCCAGTTACGGGGATCTGGAAACACCATATATTTT
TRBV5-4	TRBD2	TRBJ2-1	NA	CASSLGTSGGYSYNEQFF	TGTGCCAGCAGCTTGGGGACTAGCGGGGGGTATTCCTACAATGAGCAGTTCTTC
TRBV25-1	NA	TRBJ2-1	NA	CASSPGNSYNEQFF	TGTGCCAGCTCTCCGGGGAACTCCTACAATGAGCAGTTCTTC
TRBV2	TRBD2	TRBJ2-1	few	CASSGAPAGTSGRSYNEQFF	TGTGCCAGCAGTGGAGCTCCGGCGGGGACTAGCGGGAGGTCCTACAATGAGCAGTTCTTC
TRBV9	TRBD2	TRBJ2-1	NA	CASSTQGLAGEYNEQFF	TGTGCCAGCAGCACCCAAGGACTAGCGGGAGAGTACAATGAGCAGTTCTTC
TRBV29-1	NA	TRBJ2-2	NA	CSVENARTGELFF	TGCAGCGTTGAAAACGCCAGAACCGGGGAGCTGTTTTTT
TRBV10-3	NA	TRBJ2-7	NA	CAISDPDYSYEQYF	TGTGCCATCAGTGATCCCGACTACTCCTACGAGCAGTACTTC
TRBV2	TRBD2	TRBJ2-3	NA	CASSERSASGRVADTQYF	TGTGCCAGCAGTGAAAGGTCGGCTAGCGGGAGGGTGGCAGATACGCAGTATTTT
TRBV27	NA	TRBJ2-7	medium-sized	CASSLSPSGLYEQYF	TGTGCCAGCAGTTTATCCCCTTCAGGATTGTACGAGCAGTACTTC
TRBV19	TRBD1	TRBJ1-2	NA	CASSIVGQGGIGYTF	TGTGCCAGTAGTATAGTGGGACAGGGAGGAATTGGCTACACCTTC
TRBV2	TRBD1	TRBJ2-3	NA	CASSGQATDTQYF	TGTGCCAGCAGCGGACAGGCTACGGATACGCAGTATTTT
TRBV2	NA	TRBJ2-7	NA	CASSEETVDEQYF	TGTGCCAGCAGTGAGGAAACAGTTGACGAGCAGTACTTC
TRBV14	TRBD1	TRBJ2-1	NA	CASSQLRDRDNEQFF	TGTGCCAGCAGCCAGCTCCGGGACAGAGACAATGAGCAGTTCTTC
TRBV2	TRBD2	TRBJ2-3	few	CASKPDLQLAGGVGGWGDTQYF	TGTGCCAGCAAACCAGACCTCCAGCTAGCGGGGGGGGTCGGTGGATGGGGAGATACGCAGTATTTT
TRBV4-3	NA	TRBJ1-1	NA	CASSQGLEAFF	TGCGCCAGCAGCCAGGGCCTTGAAGCTTTCTTT
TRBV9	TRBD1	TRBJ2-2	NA	CASSVRVGTGATGELFF	TGTGCCAGCAGCGTACGTGTTGGGACAGGAGCAACCGGGGAGCTGTTTTTT
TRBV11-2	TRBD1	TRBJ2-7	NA	CASSLGQGMGEQYF	TGTGCCAGCAGCTTAGGACAGGGGATGGGCGAGCAGTACTTC
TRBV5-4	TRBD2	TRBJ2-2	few	CASSLTSGGAGELFF	TGCGCCAGCAGCCTAACTAGCGGGGGGGCCGGGGAGCTGTTTTTT
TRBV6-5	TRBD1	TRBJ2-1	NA	CASSFTGVPPGNEQFF	TGTGCCAGCAGTTTTACAGGGGTTCCACCCGGCAATGAGCAGTTCTTC
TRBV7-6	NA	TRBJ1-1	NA	CASIPAVGDKNTEAFF	TGTGCCAGCATCCCTGCCGTGGGGGACAAAAACACTGAAGCTTTCTTT
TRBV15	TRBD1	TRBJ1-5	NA	CATSRDLLLDRGGQPQHF	TGTGCCACCAGCAGAGATCTTTTACTGGACAGGGGGGGTCAGCCCCAGCATTTT
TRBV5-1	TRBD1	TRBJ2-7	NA	CASRKTGITYEQYF	TGCGCCAGCAGGAAGACAGGGATCACCTACGAGCAGTACTTC
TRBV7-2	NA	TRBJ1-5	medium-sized	CASSVGGYSNQPQHF	TGTGCCAGCAGCGTGGGGGGATATAGCAATCAGCCCCAGCATTTT
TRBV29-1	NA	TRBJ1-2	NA	CSVETDVYGYTF	TGCAGCGTTGAGACAGATGTCTATGGCTACACCTTC
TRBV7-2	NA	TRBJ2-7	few	CASSFGGLAYEQYF	TGTGCCAGCAGCTTTGGGGGGTTAGCCTACGAGCAGTACTTC